The 30 T cell receptor beta chains below all came from one sample that was sequenced in a study of human T cells and chemical hapten exposure. Time point of the sample: patch test 2, 6 weeks after DPC sensitization. Treatment here: therapeutic diphenylcyclopropenone sensitization with weekly scalp DPC. TCRdb passed the RACE reads through MiXCR, listing each CDR3 protein once. Among 70,000 to 95,000 distinct CDR3 sequences listed, about 6.6% were seen once. The sequenced sample was whole blood, obtained in connection with sensitization to the hapten diphenylcyclopropenone (DPC). These receptors all come from a woman under 40 with alopecia areata. Some clones in this sample may be carry-over from other donors' samples.

This clonotype was seen repeatedly, ten times or more. The chain has TRBV6-2 or TRBV6-3 and TRBJ2-3; possibly TRBD2 for D (6 bases). Per germline, CDR1 MNHEY and CDR2 SVGEGT. V lost 6 bases and J 0 bases, leaving 16 bases between the germline ends. The CDR3 is 16 amino acids. This chain's CDR3 is CASRILGSGSTDTQYF. In nucleotides, the CDR3 is TGTGCCAGCAGGATACTTGGGAGCGGGAGCACAGATACGCAGTATTTT.

This clonotype has a count of ten or more. The rearrangement joins TRBV20-1 to TRBJ2-3, with D hard to call. The CDR3 has 11 residues. V was pared by 5 bases and J by 2 bases, with 5 bases between. CDR1 and CDR2 from the germline V gene are DFQATT and SNEGSKA (reference sequence). The CDR3 reads CSAQNTDTQYF. CDR3 in DNA: TGCAGTGCTCAGAACACAGATACGCAGTATTTT.

The chain combines TRBV6-5 with TRBJ1-2, with D unclear. Per germline, CDR1 MNHEY and CDR2 SVGAGI. This CDR3 has 12 amino acids. V lost 3 bases to trimming and J lost 5 bases, with 7 bases between them. The CDR3 bases are TGTGCCAGCAGTTATAGACCTTATGGCTACACCTTC. Amino acids: CASSYRPYGYTF.

This clonotype was counted at least ten times. The rearrangement links TRBV5-6 to TRBJ1-3, with D hard to call. This CDR3 comprises 14 residues. Germline assignment: CDR1 SGHDT and CDR2 YYEEEE. Between the trimmed V and J ends, which lost 1 base and 3 bases, there was a span of 8 bases. The CDR3: CASSLSPDGNTIYF. The CDR3 DNA reads as TGTGCCAGCAGCTTGTCTCCCGATGGAAACACCATATATTTT. Drawing the rest from reference TRBV5-6 and TRBJ1-3, the complete variable domain is DAGVTQSPTHLIKTRGQQVTLRCSPKSGHDTVSWYQQALGQGPQFIFQYYEEEERQRGNFPDRFSGHQFPNYSSELNVNALLLGDSALYLCASSLSPDGNTIYFGEGSWLTVV.

This clonotype was observed at least ten times. The V and J genes are TRBV6-5 and TRBJ2-5, with D tentatively TRBD1 (6 bases). The V and J ends lost 5 bases and 1 base respectively, with 11 bases between them. CDR3 size: 14 residues. The germline V gene encodes CDR1 MNHEY and CDR2 SVGAGI. CDR3 bases: TGTGCCAGCAGTCCACAGGGTCTCCAAGAGACCCAGTACTTC. Its protein is CASSPQGLQETQYF.

In its sample, this clonotype was seen many times. The chain combines TRBV7-9 with TRBJ1-6, with 9 bases aligning to TRBD1. CDR1 and CDR2 (germline): SEHNR, FQNEAQ (reference sequence). V dropped 1 base and J dropped 9; count of bases not matched to a gene: 13. The CDR3 has 18 amino acids. The CDR3 region is CASSLGVTMGQGASPLHF. The DNA of the CDR3 is TGTGCCAGCAGCTTAGGGGTAACTATGGGACAGGGAGCTTCACCCCTCCACTTT.

This clonotype has at least ten counts. The J gene is TRBJ1-1, the V gene TRBV2; 8 nucleotides line up with TRBD1. The V gene end was trimmed by 6 bases and the J gene end by 5 bases; junction bases not matched to a gene: 8. This CDR3 has 14 amino acids. CDR1 is SNHLY, CDR2 FYNNEI, per germline. DNA for the CDR3: TGTGCCAGCAGGAACTCAGGGGGCGTAACTGAAGCTTTCTTT. This sequence encodes CASRNSGGVTEAFF.

The table lists this clonotype with many counts. This sequence joins TRBV3-1 and TRBJ1-1; the D gene is possibly TRBD1 (6 bases). V dropped 0 bases and J dropped 0 bases, with 14 bases sitting between them. Germline CDR1 reads LGHDT; CDR2 reads YNNKEL (reference sequence). The CDR3 spans 17 residues. The CDR3, as DNA: TGTGCCAGCAGCCAAGAGTCGGGGGGCGCGATGAACACTGAAGCTTTCTTT. Its protein product is CASSQESGGAMNTEAFF.

This clonotype came up many times. The chain combines TRBV3-1 with TRBJ2-3; unclear D gene. Germline loops: CDR1 LGHDT, CDR2 YNNKEL (reference sequence). CDR3 length: 12 amino acids. Trimming cost V 0 bases and J 8 bases, with 6 bases left between them. This chain's CDR3 is CASSQEGFTQYF. CDR3 bases: TGTGCCAGCAGCCAAGAAGGGTTTACGCAGTATTTT.

V is TRBV6-5 and J is TRBJ1-1, with 7 bases fitting TRBD1. V was pared by 6 bases and J by 4 bases, with 8 bases of the junction left unmatched. Per germline, CDR1 MNHEY and CDR2 SVGAGI. The CDR3 extends over 14 amino acids. The DNA of the CDR3 is TGTGCCAGCAGGGGGAACAGGGGACGCACTGAAGCTTTCTTT. Residues: CASRGNRGRTEAFF.

This clonotype came up many times. The V call is TRBV29-1, the J call TRBJ2-5; 8 bases are a match to TRBD1. Germline values: CDR1 SQVTM, CDR2 ANQGSEA. After removal of 7 bases from V and 4 bases from J, the junction contained 8 bases not matched to a gene. The CDR3 spans 13 residues. The CDR3 sequence is CSEQQGAGETQYF. The CDR3 bases are TGCAGCGAGCAGCAGGGGGCTGGAGAGACCCAGTACTTC.

This clonotype has at least ten counts. The rearrangement links TRBV12-3 or TRBV12-4 to TRBJ1-2; TRBD1 matches at 7 bases. CDR3 length: 13 residues. Germline trimming cut 7 bases from V and 6 bases from J; bases unmatched to any gene: 8. The CDR3 coding sequence is TGTGCCAGCAACAAACAGGGGAAGGATGGCTACACCTTC. Its translation is CASNKQGKDGYTF.

The table lists this clonotype with a few counts. The chain recombines TRBV28 with TRBJ1-2, with TRBD1 as a possible D gene (5 bases). Germline CDR1 and CDR2: MDHEN and SYDVKM. V lost 6 bases to trimming and J lost 1 base, with 21 bases between them. The CDR3 length is 17 residues. CDR3 residues: CASSPPGTVRFNYGYTF. The CDR3, as DNA: TGTGCCAGCAGCCCACCTGGGACGGTTAGATTTAACTATGGCTACACCTTC.

This clonotype was detected many times. This chain uses TRBV5-1 with TRBJ2-1; 13 bases are shared with TRBD2. V dropped 4 bases and J dropped 4; count of bases not matched to a gene: 5. CDR1 is SGHRS and CDR2 is YFSETQ in the germline V gene. This CDR3 is built from 16 residues. CDR3 nucleotide sequence: TGCGCCAGCAGCCGGACTAGCGGGGGCCTTTACAATGAGCAGTTCTTC. Residues: CASSRTSGGLYNEQFF.

This clonotype was picked up many times. This sequence joins TRBV7-8 and TRBJ1-3, with D maybe TRBD1 (6 bases). The CDR3 has 16 amino acids. V dropped 5 bases and J dropped 0 bases, with 14 bases sitting between them. Germline CDR1 SGHVS, CDR2 FQNEAQ. CDR3 sequence: CASSRNRVSSGNTIYF. The CDR3 nucleotides are TGTGCCAGCAGCCGGAACAGGGTTTCCTCTGGAAACACCATATATTTT.

This clonotype was seen ten or more times. The V and J genes are TRBV5-6 and TRBJ2-7; 8 bases are a match to TRBD2. The J segment lost 5 bases and the V segment lost 0 bases, leaving 7 bases of the junction unmatched. The CDR3 length is 15 residues. Germline assignment: CDR1 SGHDT and CDR2 YYEEEE. The CDR3 nucleotides read TGTGCCAGCAGCTTGGCCGGGGGGGTCCGGGACGAGCAGTACTTC. Translating gives CASSLAGGVRDEQYF.

This clonotype appeared many times. The chain couples TRBV9 to TRBJ1-6; TRBD1 might be the D (5 bases). The CDR3 totals 15 residues. Germline lookup yields CDR1 SGDLS and CDR2 YYNGEE. Trimming removed 2 bases from V and 10 bases from J, with 16 bases in between. In DNA, the CDR3 is TGTGCCAGCAGCGTTCAGGGCCACAATCTATCACCCCTCCACTTT. It translates to CASSVQGHNLSPLHF.

At least ten counts were recorded for this clonotype. The chain links TRBV20-1 to TRBJ2-1, with D maybe TRBD1 (6 bases). CDR1 and CDR2 from the germline V gene are DFQATT and SNEGSKA (reference sequence). V gave up 1 base and J gave up 3 bases, with 10 bases separating them. CDR3 length: 14 residues. The CDR3 loop is CSARGQVNYNEQFF. The CDR3, as DNA: TGCAGTGCTAGAGGACAGGTGAACTACAATGAGCAGTTCTTC.

This clonotype was seen repeatedly, ten times or more. The chain combines TRBV29-1 with TRBJ1-1, with D possibly TRBD1 on 5 matching bases. From germline, CDR1 is SQVTM and CDR2 ANQGSEA. The CDR3 extends over 13 amino acids. The V and J ends lost 8 bases and 0 bases respectively, with 13 bases between them. The CDR3, as DNA: TGCAGCATTGCCGGGACCTTGAACACTGAAGCTTTCTTT. It encodes CSIAGTLNTEAFF. Based on the CDR3 plus reference TRBV29-1 and TRBJ1-1, the full variable domain is SAVISQKPSRDICQRGTSLTIQCQVDSQVTMMFWYRQQPGQSLTLIATANQGSEATYESGFVIDKFPISRPNLTFSTLTVSNMSPEDSSIYLCSIAGTLNTEAFFGQGTRLTVV.

This clonotype was seen many times. CDR3 protein: CASSQPWGKNTEAFF. DNA for the CDR3: TGTGCCAGCAGTCAACCCTGGGGCAAGAACACTGAAGCTTTCTTT. V and J are TRBV6-6 and TRBJ1-1; tentative D call: TRBD1 (5 bases). CDR3 length: 15 amino acids. CDR1 and CDR2 from the germline V gene are MNHNY and SVGAGI (reference sequence). Trimming took 5 bases from V and 1 from J, leaving 14 bases between them.

The V call is TRBV6-5, the J call TRBJ1-2, with a weak D call TRBD1 (5 bases). The CDR3 extends over 12 amino acids. Germline values: CDR1 MNHEY, CDR2 SVGAGI. The germline V and J ends were trimmed by 6 bases and 3 bases, with 8 bases remaining between them. The CDR3 nucleotides read TGTGCCAGCAGATGGGGGTACTATGGCTACACCTTC. The encoded protein is CASRWGYYGYTF.

This clonotype was recorded many times. The rearrangement uses TRBV5-4 and TRBJ2-5; 9 bases fit TRBD2. The CDR3 has 18 amino acids. The germline V gene encodes CDR1 SGHNT and CDR2 YYREEE (reference sequence). The V and J ends lost 1 base and 0 bases, in that order; junction bases with no gene match: 10. DNA of the CDR3: TGTGCCAGCAGCTTGAAGGTTCTGCGGGGGGGAGACCAAGAGACCCAGTACTTC. As protein: CASSLKVLRGGDQETQYF.

This clonotype was detected many times. The chain joins TRBV12-3 or TRBV12-4 to TRBJ2-1, with 10 bases that match TRBD1. The CDR3 runs 11 residues. J was trimmed by 14 bases and V by 5 bases; bases with no gene match: 3. As DNA, the CDR3 is TGTGCCAGCAGTCTCGGGACAGGGGAGTTCTTC. Amino acids: CASSLGTGEFF.

This clonotype has at least ten counts. The rearrangement uses TRBV12-3 or TRBV12-4 and TRBJ1-2, with a weak D call TRBD1 (6 bases). V was trimmed by 6 bases and J by 8 bases, leaving 16 bases between them. The CDR3 has 13 amino acids. In nucleotides, the CDR3 is TGTGCCAGCAGCCCTGGGGGGCCTGGCGGCTACACCTTC. Its translation: CASSPGGPGGYTF.

This clonotype came up many times. The chain carries TRBV2 and TRBJ2-1, with TRBD1 matching over 12 bases. V lost 6 bases to trimming and J lost 8 bases; unmatched junction nucleotides: 17. The CDR3 contains 18 residues. Germline CDR1 and CDR2: SNHLY and FYNNEI. This CDR3 reads CASSGLDSGTGGTDEQFF. DNA of the CDR3: TGTGCCAGCAGCGGTTTAGATTCCGGGACAGGGGGCACGGATGAGCAGTTCTTC. Complete variable domain (other parts from reference TRBV2 and TRBJ2-1): EPEVTQTPSHQVTQMGQEVILRCVPISNHLYFYWYRQILGQKVEFLVSFYNNEISEKSEIFDDQFSVERPDGSNFTLKIRSTKLEDSAMYFCASSGLDSGTGGTDEQFFGPGTRLTVL.

This clonotype was found many times. This chain joins TRBV6-1 and TRBJ2-2; D may be TRBD1 (6 bases). V was shortened by 5 bases and J by 2 bases, with 15 bases between the two germline ends. Germline values: CDR1 MNHNS, CDR2 SASEGT. This CDR3 region has 16 residues. The CDR3 DNA reads as TGTGCCAGCAGTTTTTATGAGACAGGAAACACCGGGGAGCTGTTTTTT. Translated: CASSFYETGNTGELFF.

As for this clonotype: One base away lies a much larger clone, so this may be a sequencing read error. The J gene is TRBJ1-6, the V gene TRBV5-1; D is possibly TRBD1 (5 bases). The germline CDR1 and CDR2 sequences are SGHRS and YFSETQ. This CDR3 has 12 residues. The V and J ends lost 10 bases and 10 bases respectively, with 15 bases between them. CDR3 DNA: TGCGCCGGCCAGGGTACTCGATCACCCCTCCACTTT. Translated: CAGQGTRSPLHF.

This clonotype came up many times. CDR3 loop: CASRGQGDGYTF. The CDR3 nucleotides read TGTGCCAGCAGGGGACAGGGGGATGGCTACACCTTC. V usage is TRBV6-5 and J usage is TRBJ1-2; 11 bases map to TRBD1. Germline CDR1 reads MNHEY; CDR2 reads SVGAGI. The CDR3 extends over 12 amino acids. Trimming removed 6 bases from V and 6 bases from J; junction bases left unmatched: 0.

This clonotype was detected many times. The V gene is TRBV10-3, the J gene TRBJ2-3, with a weak D call TRBD1 (5 bases). Germline CDR1 is ENHRY and CDR2 is SYGVKD. The CDR3 has 15 amino acids. V lost 2 bases and J lost 4, with 13 bases in between. The CDR3 sequence: CAISEGQGWADTQYF. CDR3 nucleotides: TGTGCCATCAGTGAGGGGCAGGGTTGGGCAGATACGCAGTATTTT.

The chain employs TRBV29-1 and TRBJ1-1; perhaps TRBD1 as D (5 bases). V lost 2 bases to trimming and J lost 1 base, with 8 bases between them. Germline V gene lookup returns CDR1 SQVTM and CDR2 ANQGSEA. The CDR3 spans 13 residues. The CDR3 is CSVERDGNTEAFF. DNA of the CDR3: TGCAGCGTTGAAAGGGACGGGAACACTGAAGCTTTCTTT.